This T cell receptor (beta chain) was sequenced in a study of blood T cells in healthy people across ages. Whole-study findings and limits: PBMC samples, being unsorted, prevented any conclusive comparison of naive and antigen-experienced cells.

For this clonotype: What it recognizes is unknown.

The authors ran a second PCR of 7 to 11 cycles using a sample-barcoded 5' primer and a J-beta primer mix. MiXCR was run by TCRdb on the 5' RACE reads, yielding one entry per CDR3 protein. Counted here are 660,000 or so distinct CDR3 sequences, under 70% occurring once; the ten biggest clones make up around 37%. Trimming pared 2 bases from V and 11 bases from J, leaving 15 bases between. Germline CDR1 and CDR2: ENHRY and SYGVKD. The CDR3 contains 13 residues. Specimen: blood. The chain joins TRBV10-3 to TRBJ2-5; D is undetermined. This TCR was sampled from a man in his sixties in good health. CDR3: CAISEGSSYKQYF. The CDR3 DNA reads TGTGCCATCAGTGAGGGGTCCTCCTACAAGCAGTACTTC.